This T cell receptor beta chain stems from a study of human T cells and chemical hapten exposure. Study-level information: Sensitization involved placing 2% DPC onto a 2 cm by 2 cm region of upper inner arm skin. 0.01% DPC was applied to the upper back in patch tests, which were read at 6 days. General study results and limits: A positive correlation with patch test score was found for PT1 expanded TCR counts. Expanded TCRs grouped into significantly more large CDR3 similarity clusters than controls produced.

TCRdb analysed the RACE reads with MiXCR anew, one entry per CDR3 protein. The table shows more than 250,000 distinct CDR3 sequences, with around 9.3% occurring only once. The time point is: pre-sensitization, week 0. As for treatment: therapeutic diphenylcyclopropenone sensitization with weekly scalp DPC. A remark on this clonotype: What it binds is unknown.

The ends lost 5 bases at V and 1 base at J; junction bases unmatched: 4. CDR3 size: 14 residues. CDR1 DFQATT and CDR2 SNEGSKA come from the germline V gene (reference sequence). Specimen: whole blood, collected in connection with sensitization to the hapten diphenylcyclopropenone (DPC). The chain employs TRBV20-1 and TRBJ2-2; 7 positions agree with TRBD1. This TCR derives from a woman in her thirties or forties with alopecia areata. Some clones in this sample may be carry-over from other donors' samples. The CDR3 spells CSAPRQGNTGELFF. Here the CDR3 DNA reads TGCAGTGCTCCTCGACAGGGGAACACCGGGGAGCTGTTTTTT.